This T cell receptor (beta chain) was identified during a study of CD8+CD57+ T cells in acquired aplastic anemia (dated by TCRdb to the late 2010s). Context from the whole study: DNA extracted from sorted CD4+ and CD8+ cells had a mean of roughly 3.3 ug, with a range of roughly 0.17 to 30 ug. CD8+CD57+ expansion was defined as frequency above the mean frequency observed in healthy subjects. The investigation overall reported the following: About 29 CD8+ CDR3 sequences were found to be shared between patients and controls, but these sequences appeared to be highly expressed in patients and within the immunodominant clones of the patients. No significant difference in CD8+ Simpson's diversity was found between patients and healthy controls (P=0.060).

The patients picked for sequencing were ones in whom flow cytometry had shown an expansion of CD8+CD57+ cells. Severe acquired aplastic anemia was diagnosed in all patients according to International Study of Aplastic Anemia and Agranulocytosis and Camitta criteria. Patients had received no therapy at the time of blood sampling. The study deep-sequenced TCR repertoires of sorted CD4+ and CD8+ blood T cells from severe aplastic anemia patients and healthy subjects. Patients were enrolled under clinicaltrials.gov protocols 00001620, 01623167, 00001397, 00071045, 00081523 and 00961064 in the USA. Ficoll-Paque density gradient centrifugation was used to isolate peripheral blood mononuclear cells. Before DNA extraction, CD4+ and CD8+ T cells were sorted with FACS or magnetic beads. V and J lose 4 bases and 0 bases, and a span of 11 bases separates them. The germline V gene supplies CDR1 SGHRS and CDR2 YFSETQ. The CDR3, cysteine through phenylalanine, is 15 amino acids long. CDR3 DNA is the only sequence kept; it has 45 bases, read in frame from the first base.

Genomic DNA was used as template for profiling of TCR beta VDJ combinations and CDR3 sequences. An Illumina HiSeq 2000 was the platform used for TCR repertoire sequencing. In the paper's pipeline: TRBV/TRBJ rearrangement plots, CDR3 size and DJ length profiles, and Simpson's diversity index were used to evaluate the repertoires. The most abundant DNA sequence in the deep sequencing data was defined as the immunodominant clone. CDR3 amino acid sequences were screened for sharing across subjects and compared with published repertoires and the VDJdb database. TCRdb itself trimmed the public reads at Q25 with fastp, ran MiXCR and retained productive beta chains. A single entry per CDR3 protein holds the most common genes and DNA from its merged rows. The V and J calls and clone size are TCRdb's, not the authors'. This sample lists about 54,000 distinct CDR3 sequences; about 56% were detected once. The ten largest clones add up to approximately 15% of the sample.

This clonotype was detected many times. The antigen it binds to is not known. Base-call qualities are not available, and no considerably larger clone is one nucleotide away. The receptor's source is a human donor with aplastic anemia. The sequenced material came from sorted CD4+, CD8+, or CD8+CD57+ T cells (not recorded which) from PBMCs. This sequence uses TRBV5-1 and TRBJ2-1, with TRBD1 tentatively as D gene (5 bases match). This receptor carries the CDR3 CASSPGQGSYNEQFF. The nucleotide sequence is given as TGCGCCAGCAGCCCCGGACAAGGCTCCTACAATGAGCAGTTCTTC.